The clone carrying this TCR beta chain ranks as medium-sized. The target antigen is unknown. The repertoire came from unfractionated whole blood and reflected all unsorted peripheral T cells. This sample was taken from a study of HIV-infected patients and healthy controls. cDNA was made from roughly 500 ng RNA using alpha and beta constant primers. Alpha and beta chain libraries were made separately by chain-specific third strand synthesis with multiplexing indices. TCRdb itself ran the 5' RACE reads through MiXCR, one entry per CDR3 protein. The profile shows about 4,200 distinct CDR3 sequences, roughly 13% of them singletons. Study findings and constraints: HIV-associated CDR3 frequencies dropped significantly during therapy; CMV-associated ones, mostly rising, changed nonsignificantly. Healthy controls shared more CDR3 sequences between individuals than HIV-infected patients did. MAIT alpha-chain CDR3s were frequent in healthy controls, depleted in HIV+.

The source was blood, collected before antiretroviral therapy. This clonotype originated in an adult with HIV infection.

Here the CDR3 DNA reads TGTGCCAGCAGATTGCAATCGACAGGACGCAGCAATCAGCCCCAGCATTTT. Translating it yields CASRLQSTGRSNQPQHF. J is TRBJ1-5 and V is TRBV12-3 or TRBV12-4, with D perhaps TRBD1 (6 bases). The V end was cut by 6 bases, the J end by 1 base, with 19 bases between. The CDR3 covers 17 residues.